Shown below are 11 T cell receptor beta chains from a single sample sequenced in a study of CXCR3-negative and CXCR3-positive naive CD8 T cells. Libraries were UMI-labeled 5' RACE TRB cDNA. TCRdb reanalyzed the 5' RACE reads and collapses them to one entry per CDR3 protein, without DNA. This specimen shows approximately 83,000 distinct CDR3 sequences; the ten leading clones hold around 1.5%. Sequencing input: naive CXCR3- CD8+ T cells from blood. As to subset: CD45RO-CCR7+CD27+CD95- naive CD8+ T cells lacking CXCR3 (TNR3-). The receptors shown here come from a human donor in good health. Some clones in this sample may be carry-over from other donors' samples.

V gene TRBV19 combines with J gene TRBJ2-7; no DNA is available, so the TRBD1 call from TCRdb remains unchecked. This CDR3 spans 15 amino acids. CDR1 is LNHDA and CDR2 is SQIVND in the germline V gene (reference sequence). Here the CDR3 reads CASSTRQGGIYEQYF.

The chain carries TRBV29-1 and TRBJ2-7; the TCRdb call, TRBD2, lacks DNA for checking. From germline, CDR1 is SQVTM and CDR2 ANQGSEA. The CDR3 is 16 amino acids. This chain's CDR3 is CSVYLSGRLVPYEQYF.

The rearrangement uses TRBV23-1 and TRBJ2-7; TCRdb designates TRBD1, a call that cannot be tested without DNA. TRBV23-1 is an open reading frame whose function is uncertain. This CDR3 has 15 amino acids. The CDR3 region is CASSQRPQDSYEQYF.

The CDR3 sequence is CATSRDRDGPYEQYF. The chain links TRBV15 to TRBJ2-7; absent DNA, TCRdb's TRBD1 call cannot be checked. CDR1 LNHNV and CDR2 YYDKDF come from the germline V gene (reference sequence). The CDR3 sequence is 15 residues long.

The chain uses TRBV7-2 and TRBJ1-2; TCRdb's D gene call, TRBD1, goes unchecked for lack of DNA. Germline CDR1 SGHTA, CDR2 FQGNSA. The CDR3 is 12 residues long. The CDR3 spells CASTPGGYGYTF.

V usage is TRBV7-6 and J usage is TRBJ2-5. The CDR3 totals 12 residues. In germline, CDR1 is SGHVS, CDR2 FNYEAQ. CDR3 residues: CASSWDQETQYF.

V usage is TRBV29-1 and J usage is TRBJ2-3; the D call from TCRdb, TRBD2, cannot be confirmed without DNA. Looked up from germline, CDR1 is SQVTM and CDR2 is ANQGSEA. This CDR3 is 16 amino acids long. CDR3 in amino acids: CSVDYLAFDPTDTQYF.

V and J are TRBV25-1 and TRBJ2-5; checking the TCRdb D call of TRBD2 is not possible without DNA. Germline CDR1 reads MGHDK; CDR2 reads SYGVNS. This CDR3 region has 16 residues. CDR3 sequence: CASSPRTSVTQETQYF. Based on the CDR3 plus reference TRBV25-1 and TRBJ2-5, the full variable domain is EADIYQTPRYLVIGTGKKITLECSQTMGHDKMYWYQQDPGMELHLIHYSYGVNSTEKGDLSSESTVSRIRTEHFPLTLESARPSHTSQYLCASSPRTSVTQETQYFGPGTRLLVL.

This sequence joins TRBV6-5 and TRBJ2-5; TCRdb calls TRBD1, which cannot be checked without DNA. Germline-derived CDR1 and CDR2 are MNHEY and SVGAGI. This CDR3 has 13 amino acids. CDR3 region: CASSYVDRAIQYF.

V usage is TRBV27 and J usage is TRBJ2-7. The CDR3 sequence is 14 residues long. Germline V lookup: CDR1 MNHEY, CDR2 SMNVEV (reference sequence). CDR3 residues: CASSLSGVSYEQYF.

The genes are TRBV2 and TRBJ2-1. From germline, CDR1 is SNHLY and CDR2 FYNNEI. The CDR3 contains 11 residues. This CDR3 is CASLRFNEQFF.